This record looks at one T cell receptor (beta chain) sequence and its context. Its target is unknown. In the same sample, other DNA sequences code for this CDR3. This entry belongs to a study of shared clonotypes between healthy human individuals. Regarding the study as a whole: Rarefaction indicated that sorted-subset sequencing remained incomplete although depth was large. Only a few donors were included, so the genetic and exposure-history diversity represented was limited. Larger estimated richness was generally recorded for naive subsets relative to memory subsets.

The germline gives CDR1 WNHNN, CDR2 SYGVQD (reference sequence). V lost 0 bases and J 2 bases, leaving 4 bases between the germline ends. The CDR3 contains 13 residues. The assay was carried out at the deep level. TCRdb keeps only in-frame clones here, not all; method: immunoSEQ multiplex PCR. The sample has 2,500,000 or so clones, roughly 92% seen once. The chain couples TRBV10-1 to TRBJ2-5; unclear D gene. This TCR was recovered from a man aged 18 to 35 in good health. The sequencing input was naive CD4+ T cells sorted from blood. Subset of the sample: CD45RA+ positively selected. CDR3 loop: CASSESGQETQYF. CDR3 bases: TGCGCCAGCAGTGAGTCGGGACAAGAGACCCAGTACTTC.